This T cell receptor beta chain is drawn from a study of human T cells and chemical hapten exposure. Study-wide context: A roughly 2 cm by roughly 2 cm inner upper arm patch received 2% DPC for sensitization. Patch tests put 0.01% DPC on the upper back, read at 6 days. Findings of the study overall: The donors suffered from alopecia, so their immune response may not match that of healthy people.

Germline-derived CDR1 and CDR2 are GTSNPN and SVGIG (reference sequence). The CDR3 is 14 amino acids. Deletions cut 5 bases from V and 0 bases from J, with 11 bases between. TCRdb reanalysed the RACE reads using MiXCR and keeps one entry per CDR3 protein. Of some 53,000 distinct CDR3 sequences in the sample, approximately 9.9% were seen once. The time point denotes: patch test 1, 2 weeks after DPC sensitization. Treatment described: therapeutic diphenylcyclopropenone sensitization with weekly scalp DPC. Unseparated into fractions, whole blood served as the source from which total RNA was extracted. Only after blood had been drawn was each patch test applied. Comment on this clonotype: Antigen: not known.

This clonotype originated in a woman aged 40 to 49 with alopecia areata. Some clones in this sample may be carry-over from other donors' samples. This specimen consisted of whole blood, obtained in connection with sensitization to the hapten diphenylcyclopropenone (DPC). This rearrangement joins TRBV30 to TRBJ1-3; D is undetermined. This CDR3 reads CAWSPVGSGNTIYF. In DNA form, the CDR3 reads TGTGCCTGGTCCCCCGTGGGCTCTGGAAACACCATATATTTT.